These 24 T cell receptor beta chains originate from one sample sequenced in a study of spatial heterogeneity in lung cancer. MiXCR, applied by TCRdb to the 5' RACE reads, yields one record per CDR3 protein. Of approximately 17,000 distinct CDR3 sequences in the sample, 15% to 20% are singletons; the top ten hold around 6%. Noted time point: blood at routine non-recurrence follow-up after resection. The material sequenced was PBMCs, taken at follow-up. The receptors shown here come from a male donor with early-stage non-small cell lung cancer.

The chain uses TRBV6-5 and TRBJ2-3; tentative D call: TRBD2 (5 bases). The CDR3 totals 14 residues. Trimming took off 6 bases at V and 6 bases at J, with 16 bases between the two ends. The germline gives CDR1 MNHEY, CDR2 SVGAGI. The CDR3 loop is CASSPWEREDTQYF. The CDR3 region has the DNA TGTGCCAGCAGCCCCTGGGAGCGAGAGGATACGCAGTATTTT.

The sample holds a few counts of this clonotype. The CDR3 spells CASTPSVGRAGYTF. The CDR3 DNA follows: TGTGCCAGTACCCCGTCAGTTGGGCGGGCTGGCTACACCTTC. The chain has TRBV19 and TRBJ1-2; D not certain. V lost 7 bases, J lost 7 bases, and 19 bases lay in between. The CDR3 consists of 14 residues. The germline gives CDR1 LNHDA, CDR2 SQIVND (reference sequence).

This clonotype was picked up many times. The chain is built from TRBV7-2 and TRBJ1-5, with unresolved D. V dropped 0 bases and J dropped 2 bases, with 14 bases sitting between them. Germline V gene lookup returns CDR1 SGHTA and CDR2 FQGNSA. The CDR3 contains 17 residues. In DNA form, the CDR3 reads TGTGCCAGCAGCTTAGCCGCAGCGGGGAATGGCAATCAGCCCCAGCATTTT. Translated: CASSLAAAGNGNQPQHF.

The chain combines TRBV9 with TRBJ2-7, with a weak D call TRBD1 (6 bases). Germline assignment: CDR1 SGDLS and CDR2 YYNGEE. V lost 0 bases and J lost 3, with 13 bases in between. The CDR3 has 15 amino acids. CDR3 nucleotide sequence: TGTGCCAGCAGCGTAGATCCGGACAGAGACTACGAGCAGTACTTC. Its protein is CASSVDPDRDYEQYF.

This clonotype was seen a handful of times. The gene calls are TRBV5-1 and TRBJ1-1, with 11 bases that match TRBD1. In germline, CDR1 is SGHRS, CDR2 YFSETQ. The ends lost 4 bases at V and 11 bases at J; junction bases unmatched: 10. CDR3 size: 14 residues. The DNA for the CDR3 is TGCGCCAGCAGCGCCGAGGACAGGGGGCGGGATGCTTTCTTT. It yields the protein CASSAEDRGRDAFF.

The V call is TRBV30, the J call TRBJ2-1; D gene unclear. This CDR3 is 14 amino acids long. Between the trimmed V and J ends, which lost 1 base and 8 bases, there was a span of 15 bases. Per germline, CDR1 GTSNPN and CDR2 SVGIG (reference sequence). The CDR3 nucleotides are TGTGCCTGGAGTGGCGGTGGTAGACTGCATGAGCAGTTCTTC. Its translation is CAWSGGGRLHEQFF.

This clonotype is medium-sized. This sequence joins TRBV4-2 and TRBJ2-1, with 12 bases lining up with TRBD2. CDR1 and CDR2 from the germline V gene are LGHNA and YNFKEQ. This CDR3 contains 16 residues. V lost 4 bases and J lost 8; bases outside the gene matches: 9. The CDR3 region has the DNA TGTGCCAGCAGCCCCCGGACTAGCGGGGCTGGGGATGAGCAGTTCTTC. Translation: CASSPRTSGAGDEQFF.

This clonotype has just a few counts. The V and J genes are TRBV5-1 and TRBJ1-1; 7 nucleotides line up with TRBD1. Germline V gives CDR1 SGHRS, CDR2 YFSETQ. The CDR3 spans 13 residues. The V and J ends lost 2 bases and 5 bases, in that order; junction bases with no gene match: 3. CDR3 nucleotides: TGCGCCAGCAGCTTTGGGGACAGTACTGAAGCTTTCTTT. As protein: CASSFGDSTEAFF.

The table lists this clonotype with many counts. This rearrangement joins TRBV21-1 to TRBJ2-2. TRBV21-1 constitutes a pseudogene. CDR3 size: 15 residues. In DNA, the CDR3 is TGTGCCAGCACCAACGTTGTTCGGAACACCGGGGAGCTGTTTTTT. Translated: CASTNVVRNTGELFF.

This chain links TRBV7-2 with TRBJ2-3, with TRBD2 as a possible D gene (5 bases). Per germline, CDR1 SGHTA and CDR2 FQGNSA. Trimming shortened V by 1 base and J by 3 bases, and 14 bases separated the two germline ends. CDR3 length: 16 amino acids. The CDR3 region has the DNA TGTGCCAGCAGCTTAGGCACGGGGTATTTGACAGATACGCAGTATTTT. Translated: CASSLGTGYLTDTQYF. The full variable domain, completed using reference TRBV7-2 and TRBJ2-3, is GAGVSQSPSNKVTEKGKDVELRCDPISGHTALYWYRQSLGQGLEFLIYFQGNSAPDKSGLPSDRFSAERTGGSVSTLTIQRTQQEDSAVYLCASSLGTGYLTDTQYFGPGTRLTVL.

This chain uses TRBV6-5 with TRBJ2-1; 7 bases are shared with TRBD2. CDR1 and CDR2 (germline): MNHEY, SVGAGI. V shed 3 bases, J shed 0 bases, and the junction held 5 bases outside the gene matches. The CDR3 spans 16 residues. Here the CDR3 DNA reads TGTGCCAGCAGTTATCTAGGGAGGGACTCCTACAATGAGCAGTTCTTC. This translates into CASSYLGRDSYNEQFF.

The chain is built from TRBV18 and TRBJ1-2; 8 bases fit TRBD1. CDR3 length equals 15 residues. The ends lost 4 bases at V and 3 bases at J; junction bases unmatched: 7. Germline assignment: CDR1 KGHSH and CDR2 LQKENI. DNA of the CDR3: TGTGCCAGCTCACGACAGGGGCTCAAGGACTATGGCTACACCTTC. Translated: CASSRQGLKDYGYTF.

This clonotype was found many times. The chain carries TRBV23-1 and TRBJ1-6; D is unresolved. TRBV23-1 is placed among ORFs of uncertain function. Trimming left V 10 bases short and J 0 bases short, with 19 bases between. This CDR3 comprises 17 residues. CDR3 amino acids: CANLDSDHSSYNSPLHF. CDR3 DNA: TGCGCCAATCTCGACTCGGATCATAGCTCCTATAATTCACCCCTCCACTTT.

This clonotype came up many times. This chain uses TRBV7-6 with TRBJ2-7; either TRBD1 or TRBD2 may supply D (6 bases each). The germline V gene has CDR1 SGHVS and CDR2 FNYEAQ. Trimming cost V 5 bases and J 2 bases, with 19 bases left between them. This CDR3 contains 16 residues. The DNA for the CDR3 is TGTGCCAGCAGCCACCCCCGGGGGCAGTCGACCTACGAGCAGTACTTC. Its protein is CASSHPRGQSTYEQYF.

This CDR3 reads CASSFDTETKSGNTIYF. The CDR3, as DNA: TGTGCCAGCAGTTTTGATACAGAGACTAAGTCTGGAAACACCATATATTTT. This chain uses TRBV12-3 or TRBV12-4 with TRBJ1-3; D unresolved. This CDR3 region has 17 residues. V lost 3 bases and J 1 base, leaving 16 bases between the germline ends.

This clonotype is medium-sized in the sample. DNA of the CDR3: TGTGCCAGCTGGAGACCGGGGAACATTCAGTACTTC. Its translation: CASWRPGNIQYF. The rearrangement joins TRBV27 to TRBJ2-4; D possibly corresponds to TRBD2 (5 bases). From germline, CDR1 is MNHEY and CDR2 SMNVEV (reference sequence). This CDR3 is built from 12 residues. Between the trimmed V and J ends, which lost 8 bases and 7 bases, there was a span of 12 bases.

Judged by abundance, this clonotype is medium-sized (0.01 to 0.1%). The chain recombines TRBV15 with TRBJ2-3; D uncertain. Germline CDR1 and CDR2: LNHNV and YYDKDF (reference sequence). The CDR3 covers 15 residues. V was cut by 0 bases and J by 5 bases, with 12 bases left in between. CDR3 bases: TGTGCCACCAGCAGAGATGCGAGCATTCGAGATACGCAGTATTTT. Amino acids: CATSRDASIRDTQYF. Based on the CDR3 plus reference TRBV15 and TRBJ2-3, the full variable domain is DAMVIQNPRYQVTQFGKPVTLSCSQTLNHNVMYWYQQKSSQAPKLLFHYYDKDFNNEADTPDNFQSRRPNTSFCFLDIRSPGLGDTAMYLCATSRDASIRDTQYFGPGTRLTVL.

The chain links TRBV2 to TRBJ2-5; D call uncertain. Trimming pared 2 bases from V and 3 bases from J, leaving 16 bases between. Germline V gene data show CDR1 as SNHLY and CDR2 as FYNNEI. The CDR3 loop spans 16 amino acids. CDR3 in DNA: TGTGCCAGCAGTGAAATGGAACATTCGGCAGAAGAGACCCAGTACTTC. The encoded protein is CASSEMEHSAEETQYF.

This clonotype was observed a handful of times. The chain joins TRBV29-1 to TRBJ2-5, with 8 nucleotides matching TRBD1. Unmatched junction bases numbered 13, after V lost 2 bases and J lost 2 bases. This CDR3 has 17 amino acids. CDR1 SQVTM and CDR2 ANQGSEA come from the germline V gene. For the CDR3, the DNA is TGCAGCGTTGAATGGGTAGGAAGGACAGGGAATCAAGAGACCCAGTACTTC. Translating it yields CSVEWVGRTGNQETQYF.

The rearrangement links TRBV24-1 to TRBJ2-7; D is unresolved. V was cut by 3 bases and J by 10 bases, with 12 bases left in between. CDR1 KGHDR and CDR2 SFDVKD come from the germline V gene. The CDR3 runs to 12 residues. CDR3 nucleotide sequence: TGTGCCACCAGTGATGCCTCTAGGCTTCAGTACTTC. The encoded protein is CATSDASRLQYF.

This sequence joins TRBV5-1 and TRBJ2-7; 12 bases are shared with TRBD2. CDR1 is SGHRS, CDR2 YFSETQ, per germline. With 1 base clipped from V and 7 bases from J, the junction kept 3 bases outside the gene matches. The CDR3 consists of 14 residues. The CDR3 loop is CASSLSGTSGEQYF. Here the CDR3 DNA reads TGCGCCAGCAGCTTGTCCGGGACTAGCGGGGAGCAGTACTTC.

This clonotype is medium-sized by share. The chain uses TRBV3-1 and TRBJ2-7, with 7 bases aligning to TRBD1. The V segment lost 1 base and the J segment 4 bases; nucleotides outside the gene matches: 7. Germline V gene sequence: CDR1 LGHDT, CDR2 YNNKEL (reference sequence). The CDR3 sequence is 15 residues long. The CDR3 region has the DNA TGTGCCAGCAGCCAAGGACAGGGAGTTACTTACGAGCAGTACTTC. Protein product: CASSQGQGVTYEQYF.

In this sample, this clonotype turned up a few times. The chain employs TRBV20-1 and TRBJ2-5; D may be TRBD2 (6 bases). The CDR3 loop spans 13 amino acids. Trimming pared 3 bases from V and 5 bases from J, leaving 13 bases between. CDR1 is DFQATT and CDR2 is SNEGSKA in the germline V gene (reference sequence). The CDR3 here is CSARRRAGETQYF. The CDR3 DNA sequence: TGCAGTGCTAGGAGGAGGGCAGGGGAGACCCAGTACTTC.

This clonotype was found a few times. The rearrangement uses TRBV20-1 and TRBJ2-2, with no clear D. This CDR3 is built from 15 residues. Germline-derived CDR1 and CDR2 are DFQATT and SNEGSKA (reference sequence). V was pared by 6 bases and J by 4 bases, with 18 bases between. The CDR3 region is CSASLGLVRTGELFF. The CDR3 coding sequence is TGCAGTGCCTCATTAGGGCTGGTCCGCACCGGGGAGCTGTTTTTT.